The sequence of this T cell receptor (beta chain) was determined in a study of T cell responses to AZD1222 COVID-19 vaccine. General study points: Samples come after the peak T cell response, not at day 14. Only 6 or 7 individuals given AZD1222 were seropositive at baseline. Per reports, nearly half of all spike-specific TCRs target regions that are unmutated in variants.

There are 15 residues in the CDR3. Trimming shortened V by 3 bases and J by 5 bases, and 18 bases separated the two germline ends. Per the germline V gene, CDR1 is SQVTM and CDR2 is ANQGSEA. Comment on this clone: As yet, its antigen is unknown.

Sequenced by immunoSEQ multiplex PCR; TCRdb stores in-frame clones only, minus some. The data hold 150,000 to 180,000 clones, with roughly nine tenths observed a single time. The chain combines TRBV29-1 with TRBJ2-3; a possible D gene is TRBD2 (6 bases). The TCR sequence derives from an adult in good health. The sequenced sample was peripheral blood, obtained on day 0 of AZD1222 vaccination. CDR3: CSVDSAAGSGDTQYF. CDR3 sequence (DNA): TGCAGCGTTGATTCGGCAGCGGGCTCGGGAGATACGCAGTATTTT.